This entry is about one T cell receptor (beta chain). Its matching antigen is unknown. Libraries were prepared by immunoSEQ multiplex PCR; TCRdb keeps only in-frame clonotypes and omits some of them. The sample includes about 1,600 clones, about 23% of them seen just once. The data were obtained in a study of T cells in localized non-small cell lung cancer. Study-wide findings and caveats: Adjacent lung was found to contain a median around 58 of the top 100 tumor clones. T cell clonality was highest in uninvolved adjacent lung, above tumor. With higher T cell density in blood came longer overall survival.

This TCR derives from a woman aged 35 to 75 with stage I lung adenocarcinoma. The sequencing here drew on normal lung tissue next to the tumor, taken before any cancer treatment.

The CDR3 loop reads CASSRSGNYGYTF. DNA of the CDR3: TGTGCCAGTAGTCGATCCGGGAACTATGGCTACACCTTC. The V and J genes are TRBV19 and TRBJ1-2; D is ambiguous. The CDR3 runs 13 residues. Looked up from germline, CDR1 is LNHDA and CDR2 is SQIVND (reference sequence). Trimming cost V 5 bases and J 2 bases, with 9 bases left between them.